The TCR beta chain described here comes from a study of glioma-infiltrating T cells. Study outcomes and limitations: Gliomas, especially low-grade, showed above-expected tissue-blood divergence; non-neoplastic patients showed below. CDR3 overlap between tissue and blood was very small.

TCR alpha and beta CDR3 regions were amplified from RNA using iRepertoire nested multiplex PCR. Input was roughly 100-450 ng of tissue mRNA or PBMC total RNA. TCRdb called the multiplex PCR reads again in MiXCR, with one record for every CDR3 protein. The sample holds 170,000 or so distinct CDR3 sequences, roughly two fifths seen once. This clonotype was observed a few times. The antigen is undetermined. Germline-derived CDR1 and CDR2 are SGHNT and YYREEE (reference sequence). The CDR3 is made up of 16 amino acids. The J segment lost 4 bases and the V segment lost 4 bases, leaving 10 bases of the junction unmatched.

The TCR originated in a human donor with low-grade glioma or glioblastoma, undergoing nonglioma brain surgery, or in good health (not recorded which). Sequenced material: glioma tissue, nonneoplastic brain tissue, or PBMCs (not recorded which). This chain links TRBV5-4 with TRBJ2-1; 8 bases agree with TRBD2. In DNA, the CDR3 is TGTGCCAGCAGCCCCGAGGCGGGAGGATCGTACAATGAGCAGTTCTTC. As protein: CASSPEAGGSYNEQFF.